This T cell receptor (beta chain) was retrieved from a study of spatial heterogeneity in lung cancer (dated by TCRdb to between 2018 and 2021). Regarding the research as a whole: Beta-chain transcripts were consistently detected in greater numbers than alpha-chain transcripts, which likely reflects a higher abundance of beta-chain transcripts. The study quantitatively compared TCR alpha and beta repertoires across multiple tumor regions, matched nontumor lung and blood in non-small cell lung cancer. At surgery, both alpha and beta chains were TCR-sequenced in around 240 tumor regions, approximately 64 matched nontumor lung samples and around 50 PBMC samples. The study linked features of the TCR repertoire to counts of nonsynonymous mutations, which were determined by whole-exome sequencing of tumor tissue. In the raw uncorrected reads, each unique combination of TCR and UMI appeared more than ten times on average. The paper's findings and limits, for the study overall: Additional single-cell paired TCR alpha and beta sequencing was considered necessary to confirm, at a functional level, the hypothesis that regional TCRs recognize regional mutations. Ubiquitous expanded tumor TCRs showed up in blood more often at tumor resection than at routine follow-up.

The sample's time point label, decoded: sample taken at primary tumor resection. For TCR sequencing, whole RNA was extracted from tumor and nontumor lung tissue, or from cryopreserved PBMC samples, and no cell sorting was done. Samples were obtained from 70 to 85 patients with early-stage, untreated non-small cell lung cancer from the lung TRACERx cohort. A patient was chosen for TCR sequencing only when enough RNA was available from at least two tumor regions. Libraries were made using 5' RACE. The instrument was a NextSeq 500. The TCR library protocol attached a unique molecular identifier to each TCR cDNA molecule to allow correction of PCR and sequencing errors. The paper's data handling went like this. TCR identification, UMI-based error correction and CDR3 extraction were performed with Decombinator tools. TCRs above a frequency of 2 per 1,000, corresponding to the top 1% of the tumor frequency distribution, were defined as expanded. Renyi diversity was calculated using the R vegan package after each repertoire was subsampled 100 times to 5,000 TCRs. CDR3 similarity networks were built from amino acid triplet string-kernel similarity, with CDR3s being connected when pairwise similarity was above 0.82. TCRdb ran its own pipeline on the public reads, namely fastp trimming at Q25 and MiXCR clone calling, and kept in-frame beta chains. Duplicate CDR3 protein sequences are folded into a single record with the most common DNA and genes. None of the V and J calls come from the authors' own analysis; TCRdb made them. Present in this sample are approximately 44,000 distinct CDR3 sequences, roughly 15% of which were seen just once. Of the sample, 50% to 60% falls within the top ten clones.

Regarding this clonotype: Its binding antigen is unknown. Base qualities are not at hand, and no much larger clone is one base apart.

The source was PBMCs, collected at surgery. The sequence came from a male donor with early-stage non-small cell lung cancer.

The CDR3 is CASSPNGTPRSGNTIYF. The sequenced DNA is TGCGCCAGCAGCCCGAACGGGACACCCCGCTCTGGAAACACCATATATTTT. Here the chain combines TRBV5-1 and TRBJ1-3, and TRBD1 may be the D gene, going by 6 matching bases. Deletion took 4 bases off V and 0 bases off J, with a span of 17 bases between the germline ends. Taken from cysteine to phenylalanine, the CDR3 has 17 residues. Of all the DNA, just the CDR3 is kept, 51 bases in frame from base 1. Via the germline V gene, CDR1 is SGHRS and CDR2 YFSETQ.